A single sample gave rise to the 21 T cell receptor beta chains below, sequenced in a study of regulatory T cells in long-lasting Graves disease. As for time point: persistent/refractory GD, antithyroid drugs over 5 years with positive TRAb. Scientists built the TCR library using RNA that was extracted from PBMCs. To make TCR beta libraries, researchers used iRepertoire HTBI primers and Arm-PCR of CDR3 regions. TCRdb fed the multiplex PCR reads into MiXCR, producing one record per CDR3 protein. The table has hundreds of thousands of distinct CDR3 sequences, under 25% seen once; the top ten hold around 14%. The sample in question was peripheral blood mononuclear cells (PBMCs), obtained when the disease was refractory, from a patient treated with antithyroid drugs. These receptors were collected from a female donor with Graves disease.

This clonotype has ten or more counts. The chain joins TRBV12-5 to TRBJ1-4; D gene uncertain. Between the trimmed V and J ends, which lost 0 bases and 0 bases, there was a span of 14 bases. The germline V gene has CDR1 LGHNT and CDR2 FRNRAP. The CDR3 totals 18 residues. The CDR3 DNA reads TGTGCTAGTGGTTTGGTCATAGGAGCGTCATCAACTAATGAAAAACTGTTTTTT. Translated, it gives CASGLVIGASSTNEKLFF.

The CDR3: CASSQGAGGSLRGNIQYF. The CDR3 nucleotides read TGTGCCAGCAGTCAGGGGGCGGGGGGATCGTTGAGGGGAAACATTCAGTACTTC. The rearrangement links TRBV27 to TRBJ2-4; D possibly matches TRBD1 or TRBD2 (8 bases each). V dropped 5 bases and J dropped 6 bases, with 26 bases sitting between them. The CDR3 has 18 residues. Germline CDR1 MNHEY, CDR2 SMNVEV (reference sequence).

This clonotype was seen more than once but under ten times. J is TRBJ1-1 and V is TRBV30; D gene uncertain. The CDR3 sequence is 13 residues long. CDR1 is GTSNPN and CDR2 is SVGIG in the germline V gene (reference sequence). V was shortened by 4 bases and J by 1 base, with 10 bases between the two germline ends. CDR3 sequence (DNA): TGTGCCTGGATATTTCGGCAGAACACTGAAGCTTTCTTT. Amino acid sequence: CAWIFRQNTEAFF.

A few counts support this clonotype. The V and J genes are TRBV4-3 and TRBJ1-4, with TRBD1 as a possible D gene (5 bases). CDR1 and CDR2 (germline): LGHNA, YSLEER. CDR3 length: 16 residues. V dropped 4 bases and J dropped 7 bases, with 19 bases sitting between them. The CDR3 protein is CASSREWVRDGEKLFF. CDR3 nucleotide sequence: TGCGCCAGCAGCCGAGAGTGGGTCAGGGACGGTGAAAAACTGTTTTTT.

This clonotype has ten or more counts. The genes are TRBV11-2 and TRBJ1-6; possible D gene TRBD1, 5 bases. Germline-derived CDR1 and CDR2 are SGHAT and FQNNGV. This CDR3 is 15 amino acids long. Between the trimmed V and J ends, which lost 2 bases and 6 bases, there was a span of 11 bases. This chain's CDR3 is CASSLHRQFNSPLHF. CDR3 DNA: TGTGCCAGCAGCTTACACAGACAGTTTAATTCACCCCTCCACTTT.

This clonotype was recorded a few times. J is TRBJ1-2 and V is TRBV19, with D possibly matching TRBD1 (5 bases). In germline, CDR1 is LNHDA, CDR2 SQIVND (reference sequence). V lost 4 bases to trimming and J lost 2 bases, with 14 bases between them. The length of the CDR3 is 15 residues. The CDR3 nucleotides are TGTGCCAGTAGTACCCGCGGGGGAGTGAACTATGGCTACACCTTC. Protein product: CASSTRGGVNYGYTF.

This clonotype was recorded many times. This chain uses TRBV7-3 with TRBJ2-5, with 10 bases lining up with TRBD2. J lost 4 bases, V lost 5 bases, and 19 bases had no gene match. Germline CDR1 and CDR2: SGHTA and FQGTGA. CDR3 length: 19 residues. DNA for the CDR3: TGTGCCAGCAGCCCCTATCCTGGGGGGCCTAGCGGGAGTGGAGAGACCCAGTACTTC. It translates to CASSPYPGGPSGSGETQYF.

This clonotype was seen more than once but under ten times. The chain combines TRBV7-9 with TRBJ1-4; a possible D gene is TRBD1 (5 bases). V was pared by 1 base and J by 2 bases, with 11 bases between. From germline, CDR1 is SEHNR and CDR2 FQNEAQ (reference sequence). CDR3 size: 16 residues. This chain's CDR3 is CASSLGAGPTNEKLFF. CDR3 coding DNA: TGTGCCAGCAGCTTAGGGGCAGGGCCGACTAATGAAAAACTGTTTTTT.

This clonotype was detected only a few times. The chain employs TRBV7-2 and TRBJ2-5; D might be TRBD2 (6 bases). Trimming cost V 9 bases and J 4 bases, with 15 bases left between them. The CDR3 is made up of 13 amino acids. Germline lookup yields CDR1 SGHTA and CDR2 FQGNSA. CDR3 nucleotides: TGTGCCAGTACCGGGGGTTTTGCAGAGACCCAGTACTTC. It codes for CASTGGFAETQYF.

This clonotype has at least ten counts. The chain couples TRBV7-2 to TRBJ1-1; no clear D. V lost 4 bases, J lost 4 bases, and 10 bases lay in between. Germline lookup yields CDR1 SGHTA and CDR2 FQGNSA. CDR3 length: 13 residues. The CDR3 DNA follows: TGTGCCAGCAGCTCCCGTGGAGGCACTGAAGCTTTCTTT. Protein product: CASSSRGGTEAFF. The full variable domain, in which reference TRBV7-2 and TRBJ1-1 provide the parts outside the CDR3, is GAGVSQSPSNKVTEKGKDVELRCDPISGHTALYWYRQSLGQGLEFLIYFQGNSAPDKSGLPSDRFSAERTGGSVSTLTIQRTQQEDSAVYLCASSSRGGTEAFFGQGTRLTVV.

This clonotype was detected a few times. This chain joins TRBV19 and TRBJ2-7; TRBD2 is a possible D gene (5 bases). Germline V gene lookup returns CDR1 LNHDA and CDR2 SQIVND (reference sequence). This CDR3 is built from 15 residues. V was shortened by 5 bases and J by 3 bases, with 17 bases between the two germline ends. CDR3 loop: CASSSVDHEGYEQYF. CDR3 nucleotides: TGTGCCAGTAGTTCCGTGGACCACGAGGGCTACGAGCAGTACTTC.

The rearrangement joins TRBV28 to TRBJ2-3, with 7 bases lining up with TRBD2. Germline CDR1 is MDHEN and CDR2 is SYDVKM. With V trimmed by 9 bases and J by 1 base, 7 bases remained unmatched. This CDR3 comprises 14 residues. CDR3 sequence reads: CARTFGGGTDTQYF. In nucleotides, the CDR3 is TGTGCCAGAACCTTTGGGGGGGGCACAGATACGCAGTATTTT.

This clonotype came up a few times. V usage is TRBV27 and J usage is TRBJ1-6, with 8 bases that match TRBD1. CDR1 and CDR2 (germline): MNHEY, SMNVEV (reference sequence). V lost 7 bases to trimming and J lost 9 bases; unmatched junction nucleotides: 14. The length of the CDR3 is 16 residues. CDR3: CASKLGQAFGGSPLHF. Written as DNA, the CDR3 is TGTGCCAGCAAACTGGGACAGGCTTTCGGCGGTTCACCCCTCCACTTT.

This clonotype has at least ten counts. This sequence joins TRBV15 and TRBJ2-7, with 10 bases that match TRBD2. The CDR3 sequence is 17 residues long. The V gene's germline CDR1 is LNHNV and CDR2 YYDKDF (reference sequence). V lost 3 bases, J lost 2 bases, and 10 bases stayed unmatched. The CDR3: CATSSISTSGPAYEQYF. In nucleotides, the CDR3 is TGTGCCACCAGCAGTATTTCGACTAGCGGGCCTGCCTACGAGCAGTACTTC.

This clonotype was picked up a small number of times. DNA of the CDR3: TGTGCCAGCAGTTACTCTGACAGGGCGGACACTGAAGCTTTCTTT. Translation gives CASSYSDRADTEAFF. The chain joins TRBV6-9 to TRBJ1-1; 7 bases line up with TRBD1. V lost 3 bases and J lost 3; bases outside the gene matches: 7. The CDR3 is 15 residues long. Germline V gene data show CDR1 as MNHGY and CDR2 as SVAAGI.

This clonotype has at least ten counts. The rearrangement joins TRBV20-1 to TRBJ1-6, with 7 bases identical to TRBD1. Trimming took 5 bases from V and 8 from J; bases not matched to a gene: 6. CDR1 is DFQATT, CDR2 SNEGSKA, per germline (reference sequence). The CDR3 has 13 amino acids. The CDR3 protein is CSAYRDRDSPLHF. The CDR3 region has the DNA TGCAGTGCTTACCGGGACAGAGATTCACCCCTCCACTTT.

The chain is built from TRBV20-1 and TRBJ2-3; 8 positions match TRBD1. J gave up 6 bases and V 5 bases, and 13 bases lay outside the gene matches. Germline loops: CDR1 DFQATT, CDR2 SNEGSKA (reference sequence). The CDR3 has 15 amino acids. The DNA of the CDR3 is TGCAGTGCTGGCTTGGGCAGGGGGCTTTTGGATACGCAGTATTTT. Encoded protein: CSAGLGRGLLDTQYF.

The chain uses TRBV3-1 and TRBJ1-6, with TRBD1 matching over 10 bases. Per the germline V gene, CDR1 is LGHDT and CDR2 is YNNKEL (reference sequence). J was trimmed by 7 bases and V by 7 bases; bases with no gene match: 7. This CDR3 is 15 amino acids long. CDR3 protein: CASNRDRGRNSPLHF. DNA of the CDR3: TGTGCCAGCAACCGAGACAGGGGGCGGAATTCACCCCTCCACTTT.

The sample holds a few counts of this clonotype. The V and J genes are TRBV20-1 and TRBJ2-5, with 9 bases matching TRBD2. Germline values: CDR1 DFQATT, CDR2 SNEGSKA (reference sequence). The V and J ends lost 6 bases and 5 bases, in that order; junction bases with no gene match: 13. This CDR3 has 15 residues. Here the CDR3 reads CSAQRASGNFETQYF. The CDR3 bases are TGCAGTGCCCAGAGGGCTAGCGGGAATTTTGAGACCCAGTACTTC.

This chain links TRBV25-1 with TRBJ1-5; the D gene is possibly TRBD1 (6 bases). Trimming shortened V by 2 bases and J by 1 base, and 6 bases separated the two germline ends. The CDR3 runs to 14 residues. Germline V lookup: CDR1 MGHDK, CDR2 SYGVNS. This chain's CDR3 is CASSEQGSNQPQHF. CDR3 in DNA: TGTGCCAGCAGTGAACAGGGGAGCAATCAGCCCCAGCATTTT.

V is TRBV28 and J is TRBJ2-6; TRBD1 is a possible D gene (5 bases). The V gene's germline CDR1 is MDHEN and CDR2 SYDVKM. Trimming left V 6 bases short and J 4 bases short, with 13 bases between. The CDR3 covers 15 residues. The CDR3 reads CASRNDRSGANVLTF. The CDR3 DNA is TGTGCCAGCAGAAACGACAGATCCGGGGCCAACGTCCTGACTTTC.